The text below deals with one T cell receptor beta chain. Its antigen is undetermined. This sample was taken from a study of tumor and adjacent non-tumor tissue in lung cancer. As for the study in general: Aged roughly 31 to 80 years, patients included roughly 10 men and five or six women with stage I to III disease.

J was trimmed by 4 bases and V by 1 base; bases with no gene match: 14. Germline V gene lookup returns CDR1 MGHRA and CDR2 YSYEKL. There are 19 residues in the CDR3. Three rounds of nested PCR, following a modified ARM-PCR protocol, produced the TCRbeta library. TCRdb reprocessed the multiplex PCR reads via MiXCR and lists one record per CDR3 protein. The sample lists more than 55,000 distinct CDR3 sequences, around 61% occurring once. No cell sorting was done before RNA was extracted from the tissue. More than 3 cm separated this lung sample from the edge of the tumor. Study-level findings and limits: Top 100 clones took a larger repertoire share in normal lung.

Specimen: distant non-tumor lung tissue. The V gene is TRBV4-1, the J gene TRBJ2-1, with 9 nucleotides matching TRBD1. This TCR came from a man in his sixties or seventies with non-small cell lung cancer. The CDR3 is CASSQGPLRGTGRYNEQFF. The CDR3 DNA reads as TGCGCCAGCAGCCAAGGTCCGCTCCGAGGGACAGGGAGGTACAATGAGCAGTTCTTC.